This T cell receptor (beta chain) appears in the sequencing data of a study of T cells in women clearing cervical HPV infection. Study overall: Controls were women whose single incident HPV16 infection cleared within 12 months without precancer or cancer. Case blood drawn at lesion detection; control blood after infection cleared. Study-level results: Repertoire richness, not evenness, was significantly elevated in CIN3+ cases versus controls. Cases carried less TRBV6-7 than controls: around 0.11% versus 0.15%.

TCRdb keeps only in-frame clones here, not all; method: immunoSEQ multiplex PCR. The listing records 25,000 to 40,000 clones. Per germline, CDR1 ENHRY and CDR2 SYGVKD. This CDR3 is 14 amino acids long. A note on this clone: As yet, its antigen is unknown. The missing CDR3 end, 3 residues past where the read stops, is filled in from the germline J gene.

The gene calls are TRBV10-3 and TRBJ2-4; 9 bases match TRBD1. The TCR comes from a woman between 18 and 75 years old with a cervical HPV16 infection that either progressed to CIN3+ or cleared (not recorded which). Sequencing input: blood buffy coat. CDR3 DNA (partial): TGTGCCATCAGTGAGACAGGGGGCAATCAGCCT. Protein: CAISETGGNQP. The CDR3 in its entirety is CAISETGGNQPQYF.